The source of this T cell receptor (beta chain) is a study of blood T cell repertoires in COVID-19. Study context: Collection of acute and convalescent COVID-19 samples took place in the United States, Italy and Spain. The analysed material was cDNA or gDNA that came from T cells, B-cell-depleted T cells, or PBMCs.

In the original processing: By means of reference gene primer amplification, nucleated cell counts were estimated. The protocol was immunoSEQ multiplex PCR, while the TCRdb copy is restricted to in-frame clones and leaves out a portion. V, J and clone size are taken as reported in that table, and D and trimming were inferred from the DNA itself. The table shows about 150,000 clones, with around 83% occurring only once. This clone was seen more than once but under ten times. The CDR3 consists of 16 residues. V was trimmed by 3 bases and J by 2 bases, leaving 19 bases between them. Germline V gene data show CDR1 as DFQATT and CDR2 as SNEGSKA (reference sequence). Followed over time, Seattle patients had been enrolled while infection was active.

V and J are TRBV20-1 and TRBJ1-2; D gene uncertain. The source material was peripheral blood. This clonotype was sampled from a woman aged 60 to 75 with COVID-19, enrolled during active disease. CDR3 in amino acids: CSASEMSAGVNYGYTF. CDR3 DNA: TGCAGTGCTAGTGAGATGTCTGCCGGAGTAAACTATGGCTACACCTTC.